The 17 T cell receptor beta chains reported below all come from one sample, sequenced in a study of response to subunit inactivated influenza vaccine (dated by TCRdb to 2017 to 2018). The library was made by RT-PCR. These reads were obtained on an Illumina HiSeq 2500. The public reads were run again by TCRdb, first through fastp at Q25 and then through MiXCR, and only productive beta chains were kept. All rows with the same CDR3 protein become a single entry with the most common DNA and genes. This sample is represented by about 500,000 distinct CDR3 sequences; 16% of them were singletons. Less than 4% of the sample comes from the top ten. This sample comprised CD4+ T cells sorted from PBMCs, obtained roughly 24 months after vaccination. These receptors all come from a man aged 50 to 75 who received an inactivated influenza vaccine. Donor details come from another sample of the same person, matched by shared clones.

The sample holds a few counts of this clonotype. The chain combines TRBV5-1 with TRBJ2-2, with 10 bases matching TRBD1. V trimming: 6 bases; J trimming: 1 base; junction bases outside the gene matches: 12. The CDR3 has 18 residues. The germline CDR1 and CDR2 sequences are SGHRS and YFSETQ. CDR3 region: CASTYARQGALNTGELFF. DNA of the CDR3: TGCGCCAGCACCTACGCTCGACAGGGGGCTCTGAACACCGGGGAGCTGTTTTTT.

In this sample, this clonotype turned up many times. Germline is not matched at one junction end, which may reflect a read error. The V and J genes are TRBV7-9 and TRBJ2-2, with a tentative D call TRBD2 (5 bases). Germline CDR1 SEHNR, CDR2 FQNEAQ (reference sequence). The CDR3 length is 16 residues. The CDR3 DNA is TGTGCCAGCAGCTCCGGGGTCGGACTTAACACCCGGGAGCTGTTTTTT. Protein: CASSSGVGLNTRELFF.

The chain couples TRBV24-1 to TRBJ2-1; 8 nucleotides match TRBD1. J gave up 8 bases and V 3 bases, and 8 bases lay outside the gene matches. Per germline, CDR1 KGHDR and CDR2 SFDVKD. This CDR3 is built from 15 residues. The CDR3 DNA reads as TGTGCCACCAGTGATCCCCACAGGGGGTTCGATGAGCAGTTCTTC. The encoded protein is CATSDPHRGFDEQFF.

This clonotype was counted between two and nine times. The gene calls are TRBV20-1 and TRBJ2-3, with 13 bases lining up with TRBD2. V trimming: 5 bases; J trimming: 3 bases; junction bases outside the gene matches: 5. CDR3 length: 15 residues. Germline lookup yields CDR1 DFQATT and CDR2 SNEGSKA (reference sequence). Here the CDR3 reads CSAPGTSGTTDTQYF. CDR3 coding DNA: TGCAGTGCTCCGGGGACTAGCGGGACTACAGATACGCAGTATTTT.

This clonotype was seen more than once but under ten times. This chain connects TRBV7-6 to TRBJ2-3; tentatively, D is TRBD2 (6 bases). CDR1 SGHVS and CDR2 FNYEAQ come from the germline V gene. The CDR3 spans 12 residues. Trimming removed 5 bases at V and 7 bases at J, with 10 bases between. The CDR3 here is CASSPGLHTQYF. CDR3 nucleotide sequence: TGTGCCAGCAGCCCGGGACTCCATACGCAGTATTTT.

In this sample, this clonotype turned up a few times. V and J are TRBV21-1 and TRBJ2-7; TRBD1 is the table's D call, not checked against the DNA. TRBV21-1 is classified as a pseudogene. There are 17 residues in the CDR3. CDR3 in amino acids: CASSNLGNKTGGHEQYF. The CDR3 bases are TGTGCCAGCAGCAATCTCGGGAACAAAACAGGGGGCCACGAGCAGTACTTC.

This clonotype showed up many times. This sequence joins TRBV12-3 or TRBV12-4 and TRBJ2-1, with D maybe TRBD1 (5 bases). Trimming cost V 8 bases and J 3 bases, with 14 bases left between them. This CDR3 spans 14 amino acids. The CDR3 nucleotides read TGTGCCAGCGACAGTGGGCAGGACTACAATGAGCAGTTCTTC. Translated: CASDSGQDYNEQFF.

As to this clonotype: The junction departs from germline at one end; a sequencing error may be responsible. The rearrangement joins TRBV12-3 or TRBV12-4 to TRBJ2-7, with D perhaps TRBD2 (5 bases). The CDR3 runs to 14 residues. CDR3 region: CASSLTVARTLSVF. The CDR3 nucleotides are TGTGCCAGCAGTTTAACTGTCGCCAGGACTCTCTCGGTATTC.

CDR3 in DNA: TGCGCCAGCAGCCATCCCCCGAGGTCGGGGACAGATACGCAGTATTTT. Translating gives CASSHPPRSGTDTQYF. The V and J genes are TRBV4-1 and TRBJ2-3, with D maybe TRBD2 (5 bases). The CDR3 has 16 residues. Germline V lookup: CDR1 MGHRA, CDR2 YSYEKL. Between the trimmed V and J ends, which lost 3 bases and 3 bases, there was a span of 16 bases.

The genes are TRBV6-1 and TRBJ2-1; 9 bases align to TRBD2. CDR1 and CDR2 from the germline V gene are MNHNS and SASEGT. This CDR3 has 13 residues. The V segment lost 8 bases and the J segment 5 bases; nucleotides outside the gene matches: 4. For the CDR3, the DNA is TGTGCCAGCCGAATAGCGGGGGACAATGAGCAGTTCTTC. Translation: CASRIAGDNEQFF.

The chain is built from TRBV20-1 and TRBJ1-4; D gene unclear. This CDR3 is built from 15 residues. Deletions cut 0 bases from V and 3 bases from J, with 11 bases between. Per germline, CDR1 DFQATT and CDR2 SNEGSKA (reference sequence). The CDR3 region has the DNA TGCAGTGCTAGAGATCTTAAATCAGCTAATGAAAAACTGTTTTTT. Its protein product is CSARDLKSANEKLFF.

The chain joins TRBV27 to TRBJ2-7; 7 nucleotides agree with TRBD2. Germline V gene sequence: CDR1 MNHEY, CDR2 SMNVEV (reference sequence). CDR3 length: 15 residues. V was pared by 2 bases and J by 2 bases, with 6 bases of the junction left unmatched. CDR3 nucleotides: TGTGCCAGCAGTTTAGTCGCTAGCGGTACCTACGAGCAGTACTTC. It encodes CASSLVASGTYEQYF.

This clonotype turned up a few times. The CDR3 DNA reads as TGTGCCAGCAACAGGGGGGCGGACGAGCAGTACTTC. Translation gives CASNRGADEQYF. This chain joins TRBV7-9 and TRBJ2-7; 8 nucleotides agree with TRBD1. From germline, CDR1 is SEHNR and CDR2 FQNEAQ (reference sequence). With V trimmed by 7 bases and J by 5 bases, 4 bases remained unmatched. The CDR3 length is 12 residues.

The rearrangement uses TRBV6-2 or TRBV6-3 and TRBJ2-7; D perhaps matches TRBD1 (5 bases). Germline lookup yields CDR1 MNHEY and CDR2 SVGEGT. V was pared by 4 bases and J by 2 bases, with 12 bases between. The length of the CDR3 is 14 residues. The CDR3 nucleotides are TGTGCCAGCAGTTCACACCAGGGAACCTACGAGCAGTACTTC. This translates into CASSSHQGTYEQYF.

The chain has TRBV29-1 and TRBJ1-2; D perhaps matches TRBD1 (6 bases). The CDR3 sequence is 15 residues long. Germline V lookup: CDR1 SQVTM, CDR2 ANQGSEA. With 5 bases removed from V and 0 bases from J, the gap between germline ends came to 16 bases. The CDR3 DNA follows: TGCAGCGTTCTCAGGCGGGGGGCAGCTAACTATGGCTACACCTTC. Protein sequence: CSVLRRGAANYGYTF.

This clonotype was counted only a few times. The V call is TRBV10-3, the J call TRBJ2-1, with unresolved D. Trimming took off 3 bases at V and 5 bases at J, with 17 bases between the two ends. Germline V gene data show CDR1 as ENHRY and CDR2 as SYGVKD. CDR3 length equals 16 residues. CDR3 region: CAISDPGLRLHNEQFF. The CDR3 coding sequence is TGTGCCATCAGTGACCCCGGGTTACGCCTCCACAATGAGCAGTTCTTC.

There are a few counts of this clonotype. CDR3 bases: TGTGCCAGCAGTTTTCGGGCGATTGCGTGGCAGTTCTTC. Its protein product is CASSFRAIAWQFF. J is TRBJ2-1 and V is TRBV12-3 or TRBV12-4; no firm D call. The CDR3 runs 13 residues. Between the trimmed V and J ends, which lost 3 bases and 12 bases, there was a span of 15 bases.